What follows are 18 T cell receptor beta chains derived from one specimen sequenced in a study of OX40 agonist ivuxolimab in advanced cancers. Generated by immunoSEQ multiplex PCR, the TCRdb table keeps only in-frame clones and is missing some. Altogether 75,000 to 80,000 clones are present, roughly 84% being singletons, with the ten largest covering approximately 7%. The starting material was CD4+ or CD8+ T cells sorted from blood, obtained in a trial of the OX40 agonist ivuxolimab. The receptors here all came from an adult with an advanced solid tumor such as melanoma, head and neck, liver or kidney cancer.

This clone appeared a few times. The J gene is TRBJ1-1, the V gene TRBV28; 9 bases fit TRBD1. The germline V gene has CDR1 MDHEN and CDR2 SYDVKM. V lost 2 bases and J lost 4; bases outside the gene matches: 5. The CDR3 contains 15 residues. CDR3 DNA sequence: TGTGCCAGCAGTTTAACGGACAGGGGATCCACTGAAGCTTTCTTT. Its translation: CASSLTDRGSTEAFF.

J is TRBJ1-1 and V is TRBV11-2; D may be TRBD1 (5 bases). This CDR3 comprises 16 residues. The germline V and J ends were trimmed by 5 bases and 3 bases, with 19 bases remaining between them. Per germline, CDR1 SGHAT and CDR2 FQNNGV. The DNA of the CDR3 is TGTGCCAGCAGCCAAGGTCCGGGGGGGGAGGACACTGAAGCTTTCTTT. This translates into CASSQGPGGEDTEAFF.

The chain uses TRBV6-5 and TRBJ1-5, with D unclear. Per the germline V gene, CDR1 is MNHEY and CDR2 is SVGAGI. The V end lost 0 bases, the J end lost 3 bases, and 3 bases lay between the germline ends. The CDR3 is made up of 13 amino acids. CDR3 bases: TGTGCCAGCAGTTACTCGAACAATCAGCCCCAGCATTTT. Residues: CASSYSNNQPQHF.

The rearrangement uses TRBV7-9 and TRBJ2-5, with D perhaps being TRBD1 or TRBD2 (5 bases each). Germline V CDR1 and CDR2: SEHNR, FQNEAQ (reference sequence). This CDR3 has 16 amino acids. The V and J ends lost 5 bases and 5 bases respectively, with 21 bases between them. The CDR3 sequence: CASSPGGHSTAETQYF. The DNA of the CDR3 is TGTGCCAGCAGCCCCGGAGGACACTCGACGGCGGAGACCCAGTACTTC.

The chain uses TRBV6-5 and TRBJ2-2; tentatively, D is TRBD2 (6 bases). This CDR3 contains 15 residues. Germline V lookup: CDR1 MNHEY, CDR2 SVGAGI. V gave up 6 bases and J gave up 1 base, with 12 bases separating them. The CDR3: CASRRGRVNTGELFF. CDR3 nucleotides: TGTGCCAGCAGGCGGGGACGGGTGAACACCGGGGAGCTGTTTTTT.

This chain uses TRBV10-3 with TRBJ2-1; 8 bases match TRBD1. V lost 3 bases to trimming and J lost 4 bases; unmatched junction nucleotides: 2. The CDR3 is 14 amino acids. CDR1 is ENHRY, CDR2 SYGVKD, per germline. The CDR3 loop is CAISEWDRYNEQFF. For the CDR3, the DNA is TGTGCCATCAGTGAATGGGACAGGTACAATGAGCAGTTCTTC.

The V call is TRBV30, the J call TRBJ1-1, with unresolved D. Trimming pared 1 base from V and 1 base from J, leaving 16 bases between. This CDR3 spans 16 amino acids. Germline V lookup: CDR1 GTSNPN, CDR2 SVGIG (reference sequence). This CDR3 reads CAWSAPTKWENTEAFF. CDR3 DNA sequence: TGTGCCTGGAGTGCCCCAACAAAGTGGGAGAACACTGAAGCTTTCTTT.

The rearrangement uses TRBV7-2 and TRBJ1-5; D not certain. Trimming took off 8 bases at V and 0 bases at J, with 14 bases between the two ends. The CDR3 loop spans 15 amino acids. Germline CDR1 reads SGHTA; CDR2 reads FQGNSA. CDR3 sequence (DNA): TGTGCCAGCCGAATAGGGCATTTTAGCAATCAGCCCCAGCATTTT. Protein: CASRIGHFSNQPQHF.

The V and J genes are TRBV27 and TRBJ2-5, with D possibly TRBD2 on 6 matching bases. Deletions cut 4 bases from V and 4 bases from J, with 10 bases between. CDR1 and CDR2 from the germline V gene are MNHEY and SMNVEV (reference sequence). The CDR3 spans 13 residues. This CDR3 reads CASSSRGVETQYF. In DNA form, the CDR3 reads TGTGCCAGCAGTTCGCGGGGCGTAGAGACCCAGTACTTC.

The V gene is TRBV5-1, the J gene TRBJ2-1, with TRBD2 matching 8 bases. The germline V gene has CDR1 SGHRS and CDR2 YFSETQ. V lost 4 bases to trimming and J lost 2 bases; unmatched junction nucleotides: 2. CDR3 length: 14 residues. The CDR3 loop reads CASSPAGAYNEQFF. CDR3 DNA sequence: TGCGCCAGCAGCCCAGCGGGGGCCTACAATGAGCAGTTCTTC.

This clone occurred once. This rearrangement joins TRBV2 to TRBJ2-2; 7 bases are a match to TRBD1. This CDR3 has 13 residues. Germline-derived CDR1 and CDR2 are SNHLY and FYNNEI. J was trimmed by 4 bases and V by 6 bases; bases with no gene match: 2. The CDR3 protein is CASRAGGTGELFF. In DNA, the CDR3 is TGTGCCAGCAGGGCAGGGGGCACCGGGGAGCTGTTTTTT.

The chain carries TRBV6-5 and TRBJ1-3, with D tentatively TRBD1 (5 bases). Deletions cut 8 bases from V and 0 bases from J, with 14 bases between. Germline-derived CDR1 and CDR2 are MNHEY and SVGAGI. This CDR3 has 15 residues. The CDR3: CASAAGGTSGNTIYF. The CDR3 DNA is TGTGCCAGCGCCGCGGGAGGGACCTCTGGAAACACCATATATTTT.

The table lists this clone with a few counts. The chain carries TRBV11-2 and TRBJ2-1; D gene uncertain. The CDR3 spans 13 residues. The V end was cut by 11 bases, the J end by 7 bases, with 18 bases between. Germline V gives CDR1 SGHAT, CDR2 FQNNGV. The CDR3 is CASMGHRWNEQFF. For the CDR3, the DNA is TGTGCCTCCATGGGCCACCGGTGGAATGAGCAGTTCTTC.

The chain carries TRBV28 and TRBJ1-1; TRBD1 might be the D (6 bases). The germline V and J ends were trimmed by 6 bases and 1 base, with 21 bases remaining between them. CDR3 size: 17 residues. CDR1 is MDHEN, CDR2 SYDVKM, per germline. For the CDR3, the DNA is TGTGCCAGCAGCTTGGGGGCGGCTTCGGGTTGGAACACTGAAGCTTTCTTT. The encoded protein is CASSLGAASGWNTEAFF.

This chain joins TRBV19 and TRBJ2-3; 8 bases are a match to TRBD2. With V trimmed by 3 bases and J by 2 bases, 10 bases remained unmatched. The CDR3 covers 17 residues. In germline, CDR1 is LNHDA, CDR2 SQIVND (reference sequence). The CDR3 loop reads CASSMYSGTAPTDTQYF. Written as DNA, the CDR3 is TGTGCCAGTAGTATGTATAGCGGGACCGCACCCACAGATACGCAGTATTTT.

The chain employs TRBV10-1 and TRBJ1-2; perhaps TRBD1 as D (5 bases). The germline CDR1 and CDR2 sequences are WNHNN and SYGVQD (reference sequence). V was clipped by 0 bases and J by 3 bases, with 8 bases between them. The CDR3 loop spans 14 amino acids. DNA for the CDR3: TGCGCCAGCAGTGAGTCGCGACAGCACTATGGCTACACCTTC. Amino acids: CASSESRQHYGYTF.

This clone appeared a few times. The V gene is TRBV7-2, the J gene TRBJ1-1; D gene unclear. Per germline, CDR1 SGHTA and CDR2 FQGNSA. V shed 5 bases and J shed 4 bases, with 8 bases lying between them. The CDR3 extends over 12 amino acids. CDR3 protein: CASSLVRTEAFF. CDR3 coding DNA: TGTGCCAGCAGCCTGGTCCGCACTGAAGCTTTCTTT.

The chain links TRBV30 to TRBJ1-1, with D unresolved. The germline gives CDR1 GTSNPN, CDR2 SVGIG (reference sequence). This CDR3 contains 13 residues. V was shortened by 7 bases and J by 1 base, with 13 bases between the two germline ends. CDR3 nucleotide sequence: TGTGCCTTCGCACGGAGGACGAACACTGAAGCTTTCTTT. This translates into CAFARRTNTEAFF.